A selection of T cell receptor beta chains follows, all from one sample in a study of technical replicates of blood from four donors. Libraries were prepared by immunoSEQ multiplex PCR; TCRdb keeps only in-frame clonotypes and omits some of them. The sample lists over 85,000 clones, about 95% occurring once. Source material: T cells isolated from PBMCs. All receptors derive from a human donor in good health. Both conserved end residues are part of each CDR3. The D gene is left open where the match is weak. Clone size, where shown, is once, few, many, or a class for clones that have expanded.

>NA|TRBJ1-3|TRBV19|NA|16
CASSLNMGTPGNTIYF
TGTGCCAGTAGTCTGAATATGGGGACACCCGGAAACACCATATATTTT
>NA|TRBJ2-5|TRBV4-1|NA|14
CASSQDPGEETQYF
TGCGCCAGCAGCCAAGATCCTGGGGAGGAGACCCAGTACTTC
>NA|TRBJ2-2|TRBV19|TRBD1|15
CASSVDGDRFEELFF
TGTGCCAGTAGTGTGGATGGGGACAGGTTCGAGGAGCTGTTTTTT
>NA|TRBJ1-5|TRBV18|NA|15
CASSPEADSNQPQHF
TGTGCCAGCTCACCAGAGGCCGATAGCAATCAGCCCCAGCATTTT
>NA|TRBJ1-2|TRBV28|NA|11
CASSPSYGYTF
TGTGCCAGCAGTCCATCCTATGGCTACACCTTC
>once|TRBJ2-3|TRBV10-3|TRBD1|14
CAIKGQGDTDTQYF
TGTGCCATCAAGGGACAGGGGGACACAGATACGCAGTATTTT
>NA|TRBJ2-3|TRBV27|TRBD2|16
CASSPIGRVVEDTQYF
TGTGCCAGCAGTCCGATCGGGAGGGTTGTAGAAGATACGCAGTATTTT
>NA|TRBJ2-7|TRBV5-1|NA|12
CASSLVAEEQYF
TGCGCCAGCAGCTTGGTCGCGGAGGAGCAGTACTTC
>NA|TRBJ2-6|TRBV2|TRBD1|19
CASSEARQGPLSGANVLTF
TGTGCCAGCAGTGAAGCGAGACAGGGTCCCCTCTCTGGGGCCAACGTCCTGACTTTC
>once|TRBJ2-7|TRBV11-3|NA|14
CASSLGLADYEQYF
TGTGCCAGCAGCTTGGGACTGGCGGATTACGAGCAGTACTTC
>NA|TRBJ2-7|TRBV27|NA|12
CASSQDYYEQYF
TGTGCCAGCAGTCAAGACTACTACGAGCAGTACTTC
>NA|TRBJ2-7|TRBV5-1|NA|13
CASSLGLGDEQYF
TGCGCCAGCAGCTTGGGCCTAGGTGACGAGCAGTACTTC
>NA|TRBJ2-2|TRBV5-5|TRBD2|17
CASSLLAGWARTGELFF
TGTGCCAGCAGCTTATTAGCGGGATGGGCCCGTACCGGGGAGCTGTTTTTT
>NA|TRBJ2-2|TRBV11-2|NA|13
CASSWTSFGELFF
TGTGCCAGCAGCTGGACATCTTTCGGGGAGCTGTTTTTT
>NA|TRBJ1-2|TRBV30|NA|15
CAWSTGVPAAYGYTF
TGTGCCTGGAGTACGGGGGTCCCGGCTGCTTATGGCTACACCTTC
>NA|TRBJ2-3|TRBV5-4|TRBD2|16
CASSLGLVQSTDTQYF
TGTGCCAGCAGCTTAGGACTAGTACAAAGCACAGATACGCAGTATTTT
>NA|TRBJ2-1|TRBV7-6|NA|14
CASSFGGAYNEQFF
TGTGCCAGCAGCTTTGGCGGGGCCTACAATGAGCAGTTCTTC
>NA|TRBJ2-3|TRBV18|TRBD2|20
CASSPLGLAGEQSSTDTQYF
TGTGCCAGCTCACCTCTGGGACTAGCGGGAGAGCAATCTAGCACAGATACGCAGTATTTT
>NA|TRBJ2-5|TRBV7-2|NA|14
CASSLRRGQETQYF
TGTGCCAGCAGCTTACGACGGGGCCAAGAGACCCAGTACTTC
>once|TRBJ2-5|TRBV6-5|TRBD2|14
CASSPLAGEETQYF
TGTGCCAGCAGTCCACTAGCGGGAGAAGAGACCCAGTACTTC
>NA|TRBJ2-5|TRBV7-2|NA|15
CASSLMGLGQETQYF
TGTGCCAGCAGCTTAATGGGACTGGGCCAAGAGACCCAGTACTTC
>NA|TRBJ2-7|TRBV6-1|TRBD1|15
CASKGTGGGFYEQYF
TGTGCCAGCAAGGGAACAGGGGGCGGTTTCTACGAGCAGTACTTC
>NA|TRBJ2-7|TRBV6-5|TRBD1|14
CASIRQGSSYEQYF
TGTGCCAGCATAAGACAGGGGAGCTCCTACGAGCAGTACTTC
>NA|TRBJ2-3|TRBV5-6|NA|14
CASSSIRGTDTQYF
TGTGCCAGCAGCTCTATCAGGGGTACAGATACGCAGTATTTT
>NA|TRBJ1-4|TRBV29-1|NA|14
CSVGGDETNEKLFF
TGCAGCGTTGGGGGGGACGAGACTAATGAAAAACTGTTTTTT
>NA|TRBJ2-1|TRBV27|TRBD2|17
CASSAKSTSVSPNEQFF
TGTGCCAGCAGTGCTAAATCGACTAGCGTGAGCCCCAATGAGCAGTTCTTC
>NA|TRBJ2-1|TRBV18|NA|12
CASSPSYNEQFF
TGTGCCAGCTCACCTAGCTACAATGAGCAGTTCTTC
>NA|TRBJ2-1|TRBV6-5|TRBD2|12
CASSPGTSGTIF
TGTGCCAGCAGCCCCGGGACTAGCGGGACAATCTTC
>NA|TRBJ2-7|TRBV27|TRBD1|15
CASNGYGTGSHEQYF
TGTGCCAGCAACGGATACGGGACAGGGTCTCACGAGCAGTACTTC
>NA|TRBJ2-5|TRBV7-3|TRBD1|18
CASSLYPHTGTGKKTQYF
TGTGCCAGCAGCTTATACCCACATACCGGGACAGGGAAAAAGACCCAGTACTTC
>NA|TRBJ2-1|TRBV27|TRBD1|14
CASSLDRGSNEQFF
TGTGCCAGCAGTTTAGACAGGGGTTCTAATGAGCAGTTCTTC
>NA|TRBJ2-2|TRBV5-1|TRBD2|19
CASSLSRTSGSANTGELFF
TGCGCCAGCAGCTTGTCCCGGACTAGCGGCTCCGCGAACACCGGGGAGCTGTTTTTT
>NA|TRBJ2-5|TRBV5-1|NA|13
CASNPGDQETQYF
TGCGCCAGCAATCCAGGGGATCAAGAGACCCAGTACTTC
>NA|TRBJ2-1|TRBV4-2|TRBD2|15
CASSLETSQDNEQFF
TGTGCCAGCAGCTTGGAGACTAGCCAGGACAATGAGCAGTTCTTC
>NA|TRBJ2-5|TRBV10-1|TRBD1|16
CASSELGTGGSETQYF
TGCGCCAGCAGTGAGCTGGGGACAGGGGGCTCTGAGACCCAGTACTTC
>NA|TRBJ1-4|TRBV5-8|TRBD1|15
CASSLFGTGKEKLFF
TGTGCCAGCAGCTTGTTCGGGACAGGAAAGGAAAAACTGTTTTTT
>NA|TRBJ2-7|TRBV5-4|TRBD1|14
CASSLETGVSEQYF
TGTGCCAGCAGCTTGGAGACAGGGGTAAGCGAGCAGTACTTC
>NA|TRBJ1-1|TRBV15|NA|15
CATSRDWGSNTEAFF
TGTGCCACCAGCAGAGATTGGGGCTCGAACACTGAAGCTTTCTTT
>NA|TRBJ2-7|TRBV4-1|NA|13
CASSQGLGAEQYF
TGCGCCAGCAGCCAAGGGCTAGGGGCCGAGCAGTACTTC